The 27 T cell receptor beta chains below all came from one sample that was sequenced in a study of CD8 T cells in ankylosing spondylitis. One entry per CDR3 protein results from TCRdb running MiXCR on the 5' RACE reads. This table holds more than 300,000 distinct CDR3 sequences, 11% found once. Specimen: blood, either unsorted or a sorted T cell fraction (not recorded which). The receptors come from a female donor with ankylosing spondylitis or in good health (not recorded which).

V is TRBV29-1 and J is TRBJ2-5; 10 bases are shared with TRBD2. The V and J ends lost 5 bases and 0 bases, in that order; junction bases with no gene match: 9. This CDR3 contains 16 residues. Germline CDR1 reads SQVTM; CDR2 reads ANQGSEA. This CDR3 is CSVNPGLAGDQETQYF. The CDR3 DNA reads TGCAGCGTTAATCCTGGGCTAGCGGGGGACCAAGAGACCCAGTACTTC.

This clonotype was seen repeatedly, ten times or more. The chain employs TRBV7-9 and TRBJ2-3; TRBD1 matches 9 bases. V dropped 1 base and J dropped 2; count of bases not matched to a gene: 4. Germline-derived CDR1 and CDR2 are SEHNR and FQNEAQ (reference sequence). The CDR3 length is 16 residues. This CDR3 is CASSLVQGAHTDTQYF. The CDR3, as DNA: TGTGCCAGCAGCTTAGTACAGGGGGCGCACACAGATACGCAGTATTTT.

This rearrangement joins TRBV27 to TRBJ1-1; the D is unclear. V shed 7 bases and J shed 2 bases, with 14 bases lying between them. Germline loops: CDR1 MNHEY, CDR2 SMNVEV (reference sequence). This CDR3 region has 14 residues. Here the CDR3 DNA reads TGTGCCAGCATGGGCGGCGGAGTTAACACTGAAGCTTTCTTT. Translating gives CASMGGGVNTEAFF.

This clonotype has more than one count but fewer than ten. The chain combines TRBV7-2 with TRBJ2-1; 8 bases align to TRBD2. Germline CDR1 is SGHTA and CDR2 is FQGNSA. There are 16 residues in the CDR3. J gave up 0 bases and V 2 bases, and 3 bases lay outside the gene matches. In DNA, the CDR3 is TGTGCCAGCAGCTTAATCAGCGGGAGCTCCTACAATGAGCAGTTCTTC. Protein: CASSLISGSSYNEQFF.

This clonotype was observed a few times. The V and J genes are TRBV28 and TRBJ1-1, with D possibly TRBD1 on 5 matching bases. V was shortened by 3 bases and J by 5 bases, with 19 bases between the two germline ends. Germline V gene data show CDR1 as MDHEN and CDR2 as SYDVKM. CDR3 length: 16 residues. The CDR3 DNA reads TGTGCCAGCAGTTTTCGGCCCCCTGGATGGGGGACTGAAGCTTTCTTT. Protein product: CASSFRPPGWGTEAFF.

V usage is TRBV4-3 and J usage is TRBJ2-2; weak D call: TRBD2 (5 bases). This CDR3 has 17 residues. Per germline, CDR1 LGHNA and CDR2 YSLEER. V lost 0 bases and J 0 bases, leaving 11 bases between the germline ends. CDR3 bases: TGCGCCAGCAGCCAAGATCTTAGCGTTGCGAACACCGGGGAGCTGTTTTTT. Protein: CASSQDLSVANTGELFF.

The chain couples TRBV7-8 to TRBJ2-3; D perhaps matches TRBD2 (6 bases). Germline V gene sequence: CDR1 SGHVS, CDR2 FQNEAQ. CDR3 length: 15 residues. Trimming pared 3 bases from V and 3 bases from J, leaving 13 bases between. The CDR3 DNA follows: TGTGCCAGCAGCTTCATAGAGGGAGGAACAGATACGCAGTATTTT. Its protein is CASSFIEGGTDTQYF.

This clonotype was detected a few times. This sequence joins TRBV14 and TRBJ1-6, with D possibly matching TRBD1 (5 bases). V dropped 1 base and J dropped 5 bases, with 9 bases sitting between them. CDR1 and CDR2 from the germline V gene are SGHDN and FVKESK. This CDR3 spans 15 amino acids. This CDR3 is CASSQGQGNNSPLHF. The CDR3 DNA is TGTGCCAGCAGCCAAGGGCAGGGAAATAATTCACCCCTCCACTTT.

The genes are TRBV27 and TRBJ1-6; D possibly corresponds to TRBD1 (5 bases). The CDR3 is 12 residues long. Germline V gives CDR1 MNHEY, CDR2 SMNVEV (reference sequence). The ends were cut back, 6 bases at V and 9 bases at J, with 9 bases in the middle. Here the CDR3 DNA reads TGTGCCAGCAGCGGGGCGGGTTCACCCCTCCACTTT. This encodes CASSGAGSPLHF.

Many counts were recorded for this clonotype. The rearrangement uses TRBV14 and TRBJ1-6; 11 positions match TRBD1. The CDR3 sequence is 16 residues long. V shed 4 bases and J 3 bases; nucleotides not matched to a gene: 2. The germline V gene encodes CDR1 SGHDN and CDR2 FVKESK. The CDR3 is CASSRTGGFYNSPLHF. CDR3 bases: TGTGCCAGCAGCCGGACAGGGGGCTTCTATAATTCACCCCTCCACTTT.

This clonotype was detected a few times. The chain uses TRBV7-9 and TRBJ2-1; TRBD2 agrees at 11 bases. CDR1 is SEHNR and CDR2 is FQNEAQ in the germline V gene (reference sequence). The CDR3 totals 15 residues. V was pared by 5 bases and J by 7 bases, with 7 bases of the junction left unmatched. The CDR3 loop reads CASSVTSGRGNEQFF. For the CDR3, the DNA is TGTGCCAGCAGCGTAACTAGCGGGAGAGGAAATGAGCAGTTCTTC.

This clonotype came up a few times. V gene TRBV20-1 combines with J gene TRBJ2-2; D uncertain. The CDR3 is 18 residues long. Germline values: CDR1 DFQATT, CDR2 SNEGSKA (reference sequence). The V end lost 1 base, the J end lost 3 bases, and 21 bases lay between the germline ends. The CDR3 region has the DNA TGCAGTGCTAGAGGGAGTTCGGGCTTAGCATGGGACACCGGGGAGCTGTTTTTT. This codes for CSARGSSGLAWDTGELFF.

Ten or more counts support this clonotype. This rearrangement joins TRBV20-1 to TRBJ2-2; D remains ambiguous. The CDR3 spans 13 residues. Germline V gives CDR1 DFQATT, CDR2 SNEGSKA (reference sequence). Trimming left V 1 base short and J 8 bases short, with 11 bases between. This CDR3 is CSARGRRSGELFF. The CDR3 nucleotides read TGCAGTGCTAGAGGACGACGGTCGGGGGAGCTGTTTTTT.

This chain joins TRBV27 and TRBJ2-5; TRBD1 agrees at 9 bases. Trimming removed 10 bases from V and 4 bases from J; junction bases left unmatched: 16. Germline V gene lookup returns CDR1 MNHEY and CDR2 SMNVEV (reference sequence). There are 16 residues in the CDR3. The CDR3 region has the DNA TGTGCCACGAAAACAGGGGGCGCCGGGTTGGGAGAGACCCAGTACTTC. It translates to CATKTGGAGLGETQYF.

The chain carries TRBV7-2 and TRBJ2-1; D unclear. V was pared by 3 bases and J by 0 bases, with 24 bases between. The germline V gene has CDR1 SGHTA and CDR2 FQGNSA. The CDR3 spans 20 residues. The CDR3 spells CASSLSRGTTRPSSYNEQFF. In DNA, the CDR3 is TGTGCCAGCAGCTTGAGTCGCGGAACCACACGGCCTAGCTCCTACAATGAGCAGTTCTTC.

This clonotype was counted a few times. The genes are TRBV7-2 and TRBJ2-6; D perhaps matches TRBD1 (6 bases). This CDR3 region has 16 residues. V lost 7 bases and J lost 3, with 16 bases in between. Germline assignment: CDR1 SGHTA and CDR2 FQGNSA. The CDR3 loop is CASNLQGGLGANVLTF. CDR3 sequence (DNA): TGTGCCAGCAACCTACAGGGTGGACTTGGGGCCAACGTCCTGACTTTC.

In its sample, this clonotype was seen many times. The chain links TRBV20-1 to TRBJ2-7, with D possibly TRBD1 on 6 matching bases. Germline V gives CDR1 DFQATT, CDR2 SNEGSKA (reference sequence). Trimming pared 4 bases from V and 7 bases from J, leaving 17 bases between. The CDR3 totals 13 residues. CDR3 protein: CSAKEGVVSEQYF. The DNA of the CDR3 is TGCAGTGCTAAAGAGGGGGTTGTTTCGGAGCAGTACTTC.

This clonotype has a handful of counts. The gene calls are TRBV5-1 and TRBJ1-5, with no clear D. The germline V gene encodes CDR1 SGHRS and CDR2 YFSETQ. Trimming cost V 3 bases and J 3 bases, with 10 bases left between them. This CDR3 is 14 amino acids long. CDR3 loop: CASSSDGVNQPQHF. For the CDR3, the DNA is TGCGCCAGCAGCTCGGACGGGGTCAATCAGCCCCAGCATTTT.

The chain joins TRBV11-2 to TRBJ2-1, with TRBD2 matching over 11 bases. The ends lost 1 base at V and 6 bases at J; junction bases unmatched: 2. Germline CDR1 and CDR2: SGHAT and FQNNGV. The CDR3 loop spans 15 amino acids. The CDR3, as DNA: TGTGCCAGCAGCTTAGCTAGCGGGAGGTTCAATGAGCAGTTCTTC. As protein: CASSLASGRFNEQFF.

In this sample, this clonotype turned up many times. This rearrangement joins TRBV10-3 to TRBJ2-7; 8 nucleotides agree with TRBD2. Germline assignment: CDR1 ENHRY and CDR2 SYGVKD. V lost 6 bases to trimming and J lost 7 bases; unmatched junction nucleotides: 14. The CDR3 consists of 15 residues. The CDR3: CAIRASGSGVLEQYF. CDR3 in DNA: TGTGCCATCAGAGCTTCGGGTAGCGGGGTCCTGGAGCAGTACTTC.

The chain recombines TRBV5-1 with TRBJ2-1; no clear D gene. V gave up 4 bases and J gave up 3 bases, with 8 bases separating them. The CDR3 length is 13 residues. Germline assignment: CDR1 SGHRS and CDR2 YFSETQ. The CDR3 loop is CASSTANYNEQFF. For the CDR3, the DNA is TGCGCCAGCAGCACAGCGAACTACAATGAGCAGTTCTTC.

This clonotype was observed at least ten times. This chain joins TRBV7-9 and TRBJ1-2; the D gene is possibly TRBD1 (5 bases). Trimming pared 6 bases from V and 8 bases from J, leaving 16 bases between. From germline, CDR1 is SEHNR and CDR2 FQNEAQ (reference sequence). This CDR3 is built from 13 residues. CDR3 bases: TGTGCCAGCAGTCCCAGTTCAGGGAGAGGCTACACCTTC. This codes for CASSPSSGRGYTF.

This clonotype was found many times. This chain links TRBV20-1 with TRBJ2-7; D perhaps matches TRBD1 (5 bases). Deletions cut 7 bases from V and 6 bases from J, with 13 bases between. The CDR3 is 11 residues long. CDR1 and CDR2 (germline): DFQATT, SNEGSKA (reference sequence). CDR3 protein: CSVRQGGEQYF. Here the CDR3 DNA reads TGCAGTGTCCGGCAGGGCGGCGAGCAGTACTTC.

The rearrangement uses TRBV12-2 and TRBJ2-1; TRBD2 is taken as the D call from the table, unchecked against the DNA. TRBV12-2 is designated a pseudogene. The CDR3 covers 13 residues. The CDR3 loop is CASRFLGSGEQFF. The DNA for the CDR3 is TGTGCAAGTCGCTTCTTGGGGAGTGGTGAGCAGTTCTTC.

This clonotype was recorded many times. CDR3 loop: CASSPGTFGNTIYF. DNA of the CDR3: TGCGCCAGCAGCCCCGGGACTTTTGGAAACACCATATATTTT. V gene TRBV5-1 combines with J gene TRBJ1-3, with D maybe TRBD1 (5 bases). V gave up 4 bases and J gave up 3 bases, with 11 bases separating them. Germline V lookup: CDR1 SGHRS, CDR2 YFSETQ. The CDR3 has 14 residues.

The V gene is TRBV5-1, the J gene TRBJ1-1; D remains unclear. Trimming left V 0 bases short and J 1 base short, with 10 bases between. The CDR3 has 15 residues. The germline V gene encodes CDR1 SGHRS and CDR2 YFSETQ. The CDR3 is CASSLAVVGNTEAFF. The CDR3 DNA reads TGCGCCAGCAGCTTGGCCGTGGTTGGGAACACTGAAGCTTTCTTT.

The rearrangement links TRBV27 to TRBJ1-1; 9 bases line up with TRBD1. V shed 8 bases, J shed 0 bases, and the junction held 10 bases outside the gene matches. Germline V gene sequence: CDR1 MNHEY, CDR2 SMNVEV (reference sequence). This CDR3 has 16 amino acids. The DNA for the CDR3 is TGTGCCAGCGGAGAACCGGGACAGGGAATGAACACTGAAGCTTTCTTT. Protein: CASGEPGQGMNTEAFF.